Listed below are T cell receptor beta chains from one sample, sequenced in a study of blood T cell repertoires in COVID-19. The table came from immunoSEQ multiplex PCR; TCRdb's copy has only in-frame clones and leaves some out. The sample has 150,000 or so clones, around 86% seen once. Sequenced input: peripheral blood. The source of these receptors is a man older than 75 with acute or convalescent COVID-19. Both conserved end residues are part of each CDR3. The order of the fields is clone size, J gene, V gene, D gene, CDR3 DNA, CDR3 protein. A D gene is named only where the DNA matches it firmly. A row's size may be missing; if present it is once, few, many or a size class.

-	TRBJ2-7	TRBV20-1	TRBD2	TGCAGTGCTAGTCATTCTGAAGCGGGAGCCTACGAGCAGTACTTC	CSASHSEAGAYEQYF
-	TRBJ2-1	TRBV3-1/TRBV3-2	-	TGTGCCAGCAGCCTTGGGGCCGGGAGATCCCACAATGAGCAGTTCTTC	CASSLGAGRSHNEQFF
-	TRBJ1-4	TRBV5-1	TRBD1	TGCGCCAGCAGCCCTTCCGGGACAGGGAACGAAAAACTGTTTTTT	CASSPSGTGNEKLFF
-	TRBJ1-4	TRBV6-5	TRBD1	TGTGCCAGCAGAAAAACAGGGGGGAGTAATGAAAAACTGTTTTTT	CASRKTGGSNEKLFF
few	TRBJ2-7	TRBV24-1	TRBD1	TGTGCCACCAGCAATTCAGGGGGTTTGGGGGAGCAGTACTTC	CATSNSGGLGEQYF
-	TRBJ1-2	TRBV5-4	-	TGTGCCAGCAGCTTGACAGGTGGGGCAATCTATGGCTACACCTTC	CASSLTGGAIYGYTF
-	TRBJ1-4	TRBV3-1/TRBV3-2	TRBD1	TGTGCCAGCAGCCCGTGGACAGGGGATGAAAAACTGTTTTTT	CASSPWTGDEKLFF
-	TRBJ2-2	TRBV6-5	-	TGTGCCAGCAGTTATCTCGTGGGGGAGCTGTTTTTT	CASSYLVGELFF
-	TRBJ1-4	TRBV5-5	-	TGTGCCAGCAGCTTGGGATGGGGACTGCTTAATGAAAAACTGTTTTTT	CASSLGWGLLNEKLFF
-	TRBJ1-1	TRBV6-5	-	TGTGCCAGCAGTTACTCGCGGGCAACTGAAGCTTTCTTT	CASSYSRATEAFF
-	TRBJ1-2	TRBV7-2	TRBD1	TGTGCCAGCAGCATCGGACAGGGATTCTATGGCTACACCTTC	CASSIGQGFYGYTF
-	TRBJ1-2	TRBV3-1/TRBV3-2	TRBD1	TGTGCCAGCAGCCAGGCTGACAGGGCCCCCTATGGCTACACCTTC	CASSQADRAPYGYTF
-	TRBJ1-6	TRBV6-6	-	TGTGCCAGCGACCAGGGAACGGCACCCCTCCACTTT	CASDQGTAPLHF
-	TRBJ1-4	TRBV3-1/TRBV3-2	-	TGTGCCAGCAGCCAGGGCATGTCAGGGTTTAATGAAAAACTGTTTTTT	CASSQGMSGFNEKLFF
-	TRBJ2-5	TRBV5-1	-	TGCGCCAGCAGCTTGTCACTCCGGGGCGGGGTGGGAGAGACCCAGTACTTC	CASSLSLRGGVGETQYF
-	TRBJ1-2	TRBV11-2	-	TGTGCCAGCAGCTGGGGGGGATCCGAGGGCTACACCTTC	CASSWGGSEGYTF
-	TRBJ2-2	TRBV18	-	TGTGCCAGCTCACCAGATCGGAGGGCGGCCGGGGAGCTGTTTTTT	CASSPDRRAAGELFF
-	TRBJ2-7	TRBV28	-	TGTGCCAGCAGTTTAGCGGGATCCTACGAGCAGTACTTC	CASSLAGSYEQYF
once	TRBJ1-1	TRBV5-1	-	TGCGCCAGCAGCTTCGGGATGAACACTGAAGCTTTCTTT	CASSFGMNTEAFF
-	TRBJ2-1	TRBV7-3	TRBD2	TGTGCCAGCAGCTTAAATGCGGGAGGGCCCTACAATGAGCAGTTCTTC	CASSLNAGGPYNEQFF
-	TRBJ2-7	TRBV18	-	TGTGCCAGCTCACCACGGCAGGGTGGGGAGCAGTACTTC	CASSPRQGGEQYF
-	TRBJ1-5	TRBV28	-	TGTGCCACCCATTCCCGCGGCGGTGTTTTGGGTCAGCCCCAGCATTTT	CATHSRGGVLGQPQHF
-	TRBJ2-5	TRBV21-1	-	TGTGCCAGCAGCTCCGGACTCGCCCCCTATGAGACCCAGTACTTC	CASSSGLAPYETQYF
-	TRBJ2-7	TRBV6-5	TRBD1	TGTGCCAGCAGTCTCGACAGGGTAGCCTACGAGCAGTACTTC	CASSLDRVAYEQYF
once	TRBJ1-2	TRBV2	TRBD1	TGTGCCAGCAGTGAAGGGCCGGGACAGGGAGCGTATGGCTACACCTTC	CASSEGPGQGAYGYTF
-	TRBJ1-2	TRBV7-2	-	TGTGCCAGCAGCTTCCGAAGTCGGGGCTACACCTTC	CASSFRSRGYTF
-	TRBJ2-3	TRBV11-1	TRBD2	TGTGCCAGCAGCGTCCGGGACTACCCAACAGATACGCAGTATTTT	CASSVRDYPTDTQYF
-	TRBJ2-7	TRBV7-3	TRBD2	TGTGCCAGCAGCTGGCGGGAGGGCAGCGAGCAGTACTTC	CASSWREGSEQYF
once	TRBJ1-2	TRBV3-1/TRBV3-2	TRBD1	TGTGCCAGCAGCGAAACAGGGGACTATGGCTACACCTTC	CASSETGDYGYTF
-	TRBJ2-3	TRBV5-1	-	TGCGCCAGCAAACTGATCCCCGGCACAGATACGCAGTATTTT	CASKLIPGTDTQYF
few	TRBJ2-1	TRBV10-3	-	TGTGCCATCAGTTCCTCAGCGGGACAATTATACAATGAGCAGTTCTTC	CAISSSAGQLYNEQFF
-	TRBJ2-7	TRBV3-1/TRBV3-2	TRBD2	TGTGCCAGCAGCCAGGGACTAGCGGGGCGACGGGACGAGCAGTACTTC	CASSQGLAGRRDEQYF
-	TRBJ2-2	TRBV19	-	TGTGCCAGTAAATCGGACAGCAACACCGGGGAGCTGTTTTTT	CASKSDSNTGELFF
-	TRBJ2-1	TRBV30	-	TGTGCCTGGAGCTTCAGGGGGGTGACCTACAATGAGCAGTTCTTC	CAWSFRGVTYNEQFF
-	TRBJ2-1	TRBV27	-	TGTGCCAGCAGTGCCCTCTCCGGCGGTGAGCAGTTCTTC	CASSALSGGEQFF
-	TRBJ2-2	TRBV28	-	TGTGCCAGCGACCCAGCGGCGAACACCGGGGAGCTGTTTTTT	CASDPAANTGELFF
-	TRBJ2-1	TRBV5-1	-	TGCGCCAGCAGCTTGGGCTGGCAGGTGGACTACAATGAGCAGTTCTTC	CASSLGWQVDYNEQFF
-	TRBJ2-5	TRBV19	TRBD1	TGTGCCAGTAGTTGGGCAGGGGGCTCAGAGACCCAGTACTTC	CASSWAGGSETQYF
-	TRBJ2-7	TRBV19	-	TGTGCCAGTAGTCTCAGGGCGCAGGACGAGCAGTACTTC	CASSLRAQDEQYF